These 25 T cell receptor beta chains were sequenced from one sample in a study of neurological immune-mediated disorders. Each CDR3 protein is one row after TCRdb ran MiXCR on the 5' RACE reads. The sample contains around 50,000 distinct CDR3 sequences, approximately 17% of which appear only once. Sequenced: PBMCs. These receptors all stem from a man aged 55 to 70 in good health.

This clonotype was detected many times. The chain links TRBV7-9 to TRBJ2-7, with unresolved D. Germline V gene sequence: CDR1 SEHNR, CDR2 FQNEAQ (reference sequence). The CDR3 length is 14 residues. Trimming stripped 1 base from V and 1 base from J, with 8 bases between. The CDR3 is CASSLVSLSYEQYF. For the CDR3, the DNA is TGTGCCAGCAGCTTAGTCTCCCTATCCTACGAGCAGTACTTC.

This clonotype came up many times. The V and J genes are TRBV7-2 and TRBJ2-3, with D maybe TRBD2 (5 bases). From germline, CDR1 is SGHTA and CDR2 FQGNSA. This CDR3 spans 14 amino acids. The V and J ends lost 1 base and 1 base respectively, with 6 bases between them. In DNA, the CDR3 is TGTGCCAGCAGCTTAGAGCGGCGCACAGATACGCAGTATTTT. Translated, it gives CASSLERRTDTQYF.

This clonotype was observed at least ten times. The chain has TRBV28 and TRBJ2-1, with 8 bases that match TRBD1. V shed 6 bases and J 7 bases; nucleotides not matched to a gene: 11. CDR1 is MDHEN and CDR2 is SYDVKM in the germline V gene. This CDR3 spans 15 amino acids. Written as DNA, the CDR3 is TGTGCCAGCAGAACCCAGGGGGCAGGGGGGAATGAGCAGTTCTTC. It is translated as CASRTQGAGGNEQFF.

There are many counts of this clonotype. J is TRBJ1-2 and V is TRBV3-1; 7 bases match TRBD1. This CDR3 spans 15 amino acids. Germline-derived CDR1 and CDR2 are LGHDT and YNNKEL (reference sequence). The junction had 7 bases not matched to a gene; V was cut back by 4 bases and J by 2 bases. The CDR3 protein is CASSRSGTENYGYTF. The CDR3, as DNA: TGTGCCAGCAGCCGGTCCGGGACAGAGAACTATGGCTACACCTTC.

This clonotype was found many times. The V call is TRBV28, the J call TRBJ2-1, with TRBD2 identical over 13 bases. CDR1 MDHEN and CDR2 SYDVKM come from the germline V gene. The CDR3 covers 15 residues. V dropped 6 bases and J dropped 6; count of bases not matched to a gene: 5. CDR3 in amino acids: CASRPGLAGLNEQFF. The CDR3 DNA sequence: TGTGCCAGCAGACCGGGACTAGCGGGACTCAATGAGCAGTTCTTC.

The J gene is TRBJ2-7, the V gene TRBV5-1; D is possibly TRBD1 (5 bases). Trimming removed 4 bases from V and 4 bases from J, with 24 bases in between. The CDR3 has 17 amino acids. Per germline, CDR1 SGHRS and CDR2 YFSETQ. CDR3 nucleotides: TGCGCCAGCAGCCCAAACAGACAGAGAGCCGGGCTATACGAGCAGTACTTC. Its protein is CASSPNRQRAGLYEQYF.

This clonotype was seen at least ten times. The chain is built from TRBV15 and TRBJ2-7; weak D call: TRBD1 (6 bases). The V end was cut by 5 bases, the J end by 3 bases, with 11 bases between. This CDR3 has 13 residues. Per germline, CDR1 LNHNV and CDR2 YYDKDF (reference sequence). This chain's CDR3 is CATSGHRDYEQYF. CDR3 bases: TGTGCCACCAGCGGACACAGGGACTACGAGCAGTACTTC.

In regard to this clonotype: A single base separates this from a much larger clone, so it may be a read error. V usage is TRBV24-1 and J usage is TRBJ2-1, with 10 bases identical to TRBD2. Germline assignment: CDR1 KGHDR and CDR2 SFDVKD. The CDR3 has 14 amino acids. The J segment lost 9 bases and the V segment lost 6 bases, leaving 7 bases of the junction unmatched. CDR3 in amino acids: CATSPSGRVGEQFF. CDR3 coding DNA: TGTGCCACCAGTCCTAGCGGGAGAGTGGGTGAGCAGTTCTTC.

The table lists this clonotype with many counts. This chain uses TRBV29-1 with TRBJ2-5, with D perhaps assigned TRBD1 or TRBD2 (5 bases each). This CDR3 comprises 13 residues. Germline V gene lookup returns CDR1 SQVTM and CDR2 ANQGSEA. The V gene lost 2 bases and the J gene lost 4 bases, with 11 bases spanning the gap. CDR3 sequence: CSVEYVGVETQYF. The CDR3 DNA reads as TGCAGCGTTGAATACGTGGGGGTAGAGACCCAGTACTTC.

This clonotype was seen many times. This sequence joins TRBV5-1 and TRBJ2-7, with TRBD2 matching over 9 bases. In germline, CDR1 is SGHRS, CDR2 YFSETQ. The junction had 16 bases not matched to a gene; V was cut back by 4 bases and J by 5 bases. The CDR3 is 17 residues long. CDR3 coding DNA: TGCGCCAGCAGCCAGCTCCAGGCCGCTAGCGGGATGAACGAGCAGTACTTC. Translated: CASSQLQAASGMNEQYF.

The genes are TRBV12-3 or TRBV12-4 and TRBJ2-3; 9 bases align to TRBD1. CDR3 length: 16 residues. The junction had 8 bases not matched to a gene; V was cut back by 5 bases and J by 2 bases. CDR3 in DNA: TGTGCCAGCAGTCCCTGGGACAGGGAGGTCACAGATACGCAGTATTTT. Translating gives CASSPWDREVTDTQYF.

Regarding this clonotype: Possible read error: a much larger clone is one base away. The chain carries TRBV5-1 and TRBJ2-7, with a possible D match to TRBD1 (5 bases). The germline V gene encodes CDR1 SGHRS and CDR2 YFSETQ. Trimming left V 0 bases short and J 2 bases short, with 9 bases between. This CDR3 has 14 amino acids. The CDR3 DNA follows: TGCGCCAGCAGCTTGGATGACAGTGCCTACGAGCAGTACTTC. It yields the protein CASSLDDSAYEQYF.

This clonotype was detected many times. This chain uses TRBV20-1 with TRBJ2-5, with 7 bases that match TRBD1. CDR1 is DFQATT and CDR2 is SNEGSKA in the germline V gene (reference sequence). The ends lost 6 bases at V and 7 bases at J; junction bases unmatched: 17. The CDR3 is made up of 15 amino acids. The CDR3 nucleotides read TGCAGTGCCGCCGACAGGGTCGCGGTTAGGGGGACCCAGTACTTC. Translation gives CSAADRVAVRGTQYF.

This clonotype was counted ten times or more. V usage is TRBV7-8 and J usage is TRBJ1-4, with D tentatively TRBD1 (6 bases). Between the trimmed V and J ends, which lost 4 bases and 6 bases, there was a span of 18 bases. CDR1 is SGHVS and CDR2 is FQNEAQ in the germline V gene. This CDR3 is built from 16 residues. CDR3 protein: CASSSTSGAGDEKLFF. The CDR3 DNA sequence: TGTGCCAGCAGCTCCACGTCGGGGGCGGGCGATGAAAAACTGTTTTTT.

Ten or more counts support this clonotype. The chain joins TRBV7-3 to TRBJ2-1; 12 positions agree with TRBD2. Germline CDR1 and CDR2: SGHTA and FQGTGA. Unmatched junction bases numbered 4, after V lost 3 bases and J lost 7 bases. This CDR3 comprises 15 residues. The CDR3 is CASSFLAGGGNEQFF. The CDR3 DNA follows: TGTGCCAGCAGCTTCCTAGCGGGAGGGGGGAATGAGCAGTTCTTC. Complete variable domain (other parts from reference TRBV7-3 and TRBJ2-1): GAGVSQTPSNKVTEKGKYVELRCDPISGHTALYWYRQSLGQGPEFLIYFQGTGAADDSGLPNDRFFAVRPEGSVSTLKIQRTERGDSAVYLCASSFLAGGGNEQFFGPGTRLTVL.

The sample holds many counts of this clonotype. The V gene is TRBV7-2, the J gene TRBJ1-2; 10 bases agree with TRBD1. The CDR3 extends over 16 amino acids. CDR1 and CDR2 from the germline V gene are SGHTA and FQGNSA. Trimming cost V 1 base and J 8 bases; bases outside gene matches: 10. This CDR3 is CASSLGGRDRGAGYTF. CDR3 sequence (DNA): TGTGCCAGCAGCTTAGGGGGTCGGGACAGGGGAGCAGGCTACACCTTC.

This clonotype was detected ten times or more. The J gene is TRBJ2-6, the V gene TRBV20-1, with D unresolved. V lost 3 bases, J lost 0 bases, and 6 bases lay in between. The CDR3 runs 14 residues. CDR1 and CDR2 (germline): DFQATT, SNEGSKA (reference sequence). CDR3 amino acids: CSASSYSGANVLTF. CDR3 bases: TGCAGTGCTAGTTCCTACTCTGGGGCCAACGTCCTGACTTTC.

In this sample, this clonotype turned up many times. The rearrangement uses TRBV7-8 and TRBJ2-1; D might be TRBD1 (5 bases). CDR3 size: 11 residues. Germline V gene lookup returns CDR1 SGHVS and CDR2 FQNEAQ. Trimming stripped 7 bases from V and 6 bases from J, with 7 bases between. The CDR3 DNA follows: TGTGCCAGCAAGGGGCCCAATGAGCAGTTCTTC. Translating it yields CASKGPNEQFF. The full variable domain, in which reference TRBV7-8 and TRBJ2-1 provide the parts outside the CDR3, is GAGVSQSPRYKVAKRGQDVALRCDPISGHVSLFWYQQALGQGPEFLTYFQNEAQLDKSGLPSDRFFAERPEGSVSTLKIQRTQQEDSAVYLCASKGPNEQFFGPGTRLTVL.

The sample holds many counts of this clonotype. J is TRBJ2-7 and V is TRBV29-1; 7 nucleotides match TRBD1. Germline V gene sequence: CDR1 SQVTM, CDR2 ANQGSEA. V was clipped by 3 bases and J by 0 bases; unmatched bases: 8. This CDR3 region has 15 residues. The CDR3 spells CSVDRGQGVSYEQYF. The CDR3 DNA reads as TGCAGCGTTGATCGCGGCCAGGGGGTCTCCTACGAGCAGTACTTC.

This clonotype has ten or more counts. V is TRBV19 and J is TRBJ1-2; TRBD1 is a possible D gene (5 bases). The CDR3 consists of 13 residues. In germline, CDR1 is LNHDA, CDR2 SQIVND (reference sequence). The V end was cut by 10 bases, the J end by 6 bases, with 18 bases between. CDR3 bases: TGTGCCATTAGGACCGGGGGGTCTCATGGCTACACCTTC. Translating gives CAIRTGGSHGYTF.

V is TRBV7-8 and J is TRBJ2-7; D ambiguous. The germline V and J ends were trimmed by 8 bases and 2 bases, with 13 bases remaining between them. The V gene's germline CDR1 is SGHVS and CDR2 FQNEAQ. The CDR3 is 13 amino acids. CDR3 nucleotides: TGTGCCAGCGCAAGGACGGAAACCTACGAGCAGTACTTC. As protein: CASARTETYEQYF.

On this clonotype: This may come from a read error, since a much larger clone is one base off. The chain combines TRBV28 with TRBJ2-4; D not resolved. This CDR3 has 13 residues. The germline V gene has CDR1 MDHEN and CDR2 SYDVKM. V was shortened by 7 bases and J by 1 base, with 8 bases between the two germline ends. Here the CDR3 reads CASNRVAKNIQYF. CDR3 coding DNA: TGTGCCAGCAATCGGGTGGCCAAAAACATTCAGTACTTC. The variable domain in full, with the rest retrieved from reference TRBV28 and TRBJ2-4, is DVKVTQSSRYLVKRTGEKVFLECVQDMDHENMFWYRQDPGLGLRLIYFSYDVKMKEKGDIPEGYSVSREKKERFSLILESASTNQTSMYLCASNRVAKNIQYFGAGTRLSVL.

At least ten counts were recorded for this clonotype. The chain joins TRBV9 to TRBJ1-5; D gene uncertain. The germline V gene encodes CDR1 SGDLS and CDR2 YYNGEE. The germline V and J ends were trimmed by 0 bases and 6 bases, with 13 bases remaining between them. CDR3 length equals 15 residues. CDR3 DNA sequence: TGTGCCAGCAGCGTAGATGGAAGGGCGAGTCAGCCCCAGCATTTT. Translating it yields CASSVDGRASQPQHF.

At least ten counts were recorded for this clonotype. The chain is built from TRBV6-1 and TRBJ2-7, with TRBD1 as a possible D gene (7 bases). This CDR3 is built from 13 residues. CDR1 and CDR2 (germline): MNHNS, SASEGT. With 7 bases removed from V and 4 bases from J, the gap between germline ends came to 14 bases. The CDR3 nucleotides read TGTGCCAGCATGCACTCAGGGGGGTACGAGCAGTACTTC. Translated, it gives CASMHSGGYEQYF.

This clonotype was counted many times. This chain uses TRBV7-8 with TRBJ2-1, with D perhaps matching TRBD2 (5 bases). Trimming removed 1 base at V and 7 bases at J, with 14 bases between. From germline, CDR1 is SGHVS and CDR2 FQNEAQ. The CDR3 sequence is 15 residues long. The chain's CDR3 is CASSLVSGSPNEQFF. CDR3 in DNA: TGTGCCAGCAGCTTAGTCTCGGGATCCCCGAATGAGCAGTTCTTC.